The TCR beta chain described here comes from a study of a mutant IDH1 vaccine in newly diagnosed glioma. Study-wide background: Before enrollment, patients got radiotherapy alone, temozolomide alone, or mostly the combination.

V was shortened by 6 bases and J by 5 bases, with 7 bases between the two germline ends. This CDR3 has 10 amino acids. Germline CDR1 is SQVTM and CDR2 is ANQGSEA. Indicated time point: week 35, safety follow-up. Every vaccination contained 300 ug of the mutant IDH1 20-mer peptide and was paired with topical imiquimod. A word on this clone: As yet, its antigen is unknown.

Clones were sequenced by immunoSEQ multiplex PCR, and TCRdb holds only the in-frame ones, with some missing. Of some 63,000 clones listed, 74% are singletons. The chain carries TRBV29-1 and TRBJ1-1, with D possibly being TRBD1 (5 bases). This clonotype was obtained from a man aged 45-60 years with glioma. Sequences were derived from PBMCs, sampled from a glioma patient whose treatment included an IDH1 peptide vaccine. CDR3 region: CSVWGTEAFF. The CDR3 nucleotides are TGCAGCGTATGGGGGACTGAAGCTTTCTTT. Full variable domain (missing parts from reference TRBV29-1 and TRBJ1-1): SAVISQKPSRDICQRGTSLTIQCQVDSQVTMMFWYRQQPGQSLTLIATANQGSEATYESGFVIDKFPISRPNLTFSTLTVSNMSPEDSSIYLCSVWGTEAFFGQGTRLTVV.